The rows below give T cell receptor beta chains drawn from one sample of a study of technical replicates of blood from a few donors. Profiled with immunoSEQ multiplex PCR; TCRdb holds only in-frame clones, not every one. The sample yields under 90,000 clones, about 93% seen once. The sequenced material came from T cells isolated from PBMCs. These receptors were collected from a human donor in good health. CDR3s include the opening cysteine and the closing phenylalanine or tryptophan. The D gene is left open where the match is weak. A row's size may be missing; if present it is once, few, many or a size class.

d_gene: NA
v_gene: TRBV12-5
abundance: NA
len: 18
j_gene: TRBJ1-4
CDR3nt: TGTGCTAGTGGTTTGGTACCGACCGGACGGACAGATAATGAAAAACTGTTTTTT
CDR3aa: CASGLVPTGRTDNEKLFF

d_gene: NA
v_gene: TRBV7-9
abundance: once
len: 15
j_gene: TRBJ1-2
CDR3nt: TGTGCCAGCAGTACCAGGGGAGGGGACGGCTATGGCTACACCTTC
CDR3aa: CASSTRGGDGYGYTF

d_gene: NA
v_gene: TRBV19
abundance: NA
len: 15
j_gene: TRBJ1-5
CDR3nt: TGTGCCAGTAGTCGGGACTCTGGAAGCAATCAGCCCCAGCATTTT
CDR3aa: CASSRDSGSNQPQHF

d_gene: TRBD2
v_gene: TRBV7-9
abundance: NA
len: 16
j_gene: TRBJ2-2
CDR3nt: TGTGCCAGCAGCCCACCGGGACTAAGCTTTGCCGGGGAGCTGTTTTTT
CDR3aa: CASSPPGLSFAGELFF

d_gene: NA
v_gene: TRBV7-2
abundance: NA
len: 16
j_gene: TRBJ2-2
CDR3nt: TGTGCCAGCAGCTTAAGGTTTGGCGGCTCCACCGGGGAGCTGTTTTTT
CDR3aa: CASSLRFGGSTGELFF

d_gene: NA
v_gene: TRBV4-1
abundance: once
len: 16
j_gene: TRBJ1-5
CDR3nt: TGCGCCAGCAGCCTTCAAGGGGGAGTAAGCAATCAGCCCCAGCATTTT
CDR3aa: CASSLQGGVSNQPQHF

d_gene: NA
v_gene: TRBV7-9
abundance: NA
len: 14
j_gene: TRBJ2-5
CDR3nt: TGTGCCAGCAGCTGGGGGACAAGCCAAGAGACCCAGTACTTC
CDR3aa: CASSWGTSQETQYF

d_gene: NA
v_gene: TRBV11-2
abundance: once
len: 17
j_gene: TRBJ2-7
CDR3nt: TGTGCCAGCAGCTCATCGGCCATAAAACTAGAAGGGGGCGAGCAGTACTTC
CDR3aa: CASSSSAIKLEGGEQYF

d_gene: TRBD2
v_gene: TRBV4-1
abundance: NA
len: 15
j_gene: TRBJ2-3
CDR3nt: TGCGCCAGCAGCCAAGAGGCGGGGGGAGGCGATACGCAGTATTTT
CDR3aa: CASSQEAGGGDTQYF

d_gene: NA
v_gene: TRBV2
abundance: NA
len: 14
j_gene: TRBJ1-6
CDR3nt: TGTGCCAGCAAGGAGGAGCAGGTGAATTCACCCCTCCACTTT
CDR3aa: CASKEEQVNSPLHF

d_gene: TRBD2
v_gene: TRBV6-1
abundance: NA
len: 18
j_gene: TRBJ2-1
CDR3nt: TGTGCCAGCAGTGCAAAACCCCGGACTAGCGGGACCTACAATGAGCAGTTCTTC
CDR3aa: CASSAKPRTSGTYNEQFF

d_gene: NA
v_gene: TRBV14
abundance: NA
len: 14
j_gene: TRBJ1-2
CDR3nt: TGTGCCAGCAGCCCACGAGGGCTCGGCTATGGCTACACCTTC
CDR3aa: CASSPRGLGYGYTF

d_gene: TRBD2
v_gene: TRBV27
abundance: NA
len: 15
j_gene: TRBJ2-1
CDR3nt: TGTGCCAGCAGTCGACGGACTAGCGGGGGTGATGAGCAGTTCTTC
CDR3aa: CASSRRTSGGDEQFF

d_gene: TRBD2
v_gene: TRBV19
abundance: NA
len: 15
j_gene: TRBJ2-1
CDR3nt: TGTGCCAGTAGTGGAGGTTTGGGGGGGTACAATGAGCAGTTCTTC
CDR3aa: CASSGGLGGYNEQFF

d_gene: TRBD1
v_gene: TRBV2
abundance: NA
len: 12
j_gene: TRBJ1-1
CDR3nt: TGTGCCAGCAGCCAAGGGGACAGGGACGCTTTCTTT
CDR3aa: CASSQGDRDAFF

d_gene: NA
v_gene: TRBV28
abundance: NA
len: 16
j_gene: TRBJ1-4
CDR3nt: TGTGCCAGCAGTCCTTCCGGGCGGGGGGCAGGTGAAAAACTGTTTTTT
CDR3aa: CASSPSGRGAGEKLFF

d_gene: TRBD1
v_gene: TRBV5-1
abundance: NA
len: 15
j_gene: TRBJ2-1
CDR3nt: TGCGCCAGCAGCCTGGGACAGACATCCCACAATGAGCAGTTCTTC
CDR3aa: CASSLGQTSHNEQFF

d_gene: NA
v_gene: TRBV29-1
abundance: NA
len: 8
j_gene: TRBJ2-1
CDR3nt: TGCAGCGTTTTAGGGGGGTTCTTC
CDR3aa: CSVLGGFF

d_gene: NA
v_gene: TRBV30
abundance: NA
len: 12
j_gene: TRBJ1-4
CDR3nt: TGTGCCTCCGACGCCCCGGGTGAAAAACTGTTTTTT
CDR3aa: CASDAPGEKLFF

d_gene: TRBD1
v_gene: TRBV27
abundance: few
len: 16
j_gene: TRBJ1-5
CDR3nt: TGTGCCAGCAGAAGAGACAGGGGGCGGAACGATCAGCCCCAGCATTTT
CDR3aa: CASRRDRGRNDQPQHF

d_gene: TRBD2
v_gene: TRBV7-7
abundance: NA
len: 20
j_gene: TRBJ2-2
CDR3nt: TGTGCCAGCAGCCCTAGCTACTCCTCACGACTAGCGGGACTATCCGGGGAGCTGTTTTTT
CDR3aa: CASSPSYSSRLAGLSGELFF

d_gene: NA
v_gene: TRBV10-3
abundance: NA
len: 13
j_gene: TRBJ2-5
CDR3nt: TGTGCCATCAGTGAGCGAGGGGGAGAGACCCAGTACTTC
CDR3aa: CAISERGGETQYF

d_gene: NA
v_gene: TRBV10-1
abundance: NA
len: 16
j_gene: TRBJ1-1
CDR3nt: TGCGCCAGCAGTGACTCAGATTGGGCCTACGGTAACGCAGCTTTCTTT
CDR3aa: CASSDSDWAYGNAAFF

d_gene: TRBD2
v_gene: TRBV28
abundance: NA
len: 14
j_gene: TRBJ2-5
CDR3nt: TGTGCCAGCAGTTTAATGCGGGAGCAAGATACCCAGTACTTC
CDR3aa: CASSLMREQDTQYF

d_gene: TRBD2
v_gene: TRBV5-4
abundance: once
len: 16
j_gene: TRBJ2-1
CDR3nt: TGTGCCAGCAGCTCCACCACTAGCGGGAGCGACAATGAGCAGTTCTTC
CDR3aa: CASSSTTSGSDNEQFF

d_gene: TRBD1
v_gene: TRBV19
abundance: NA
len: 17
j_gene: TRBJ1-1
CDR3nt: TGTGCCAGTAGTATCTGGGGACAGGGTATTATGAACACTGAAGCTTTCTTT
CDR3aa: CASSIWGQGIMNTEAFF

d_gene: NA
v_gene: TRBV10-3
abundance: NA
len: 14
j_gene: TRBJ2-7
CDR3nt: TGTGCCATCAGTGACGGAGGCCACGAGCACGAGCAGTACTTC
CDR3aa: CAISDGGHEHEQYF

d_gene: TRBD2
v_gene: TRBV2
abundance: NA
len: 15
j_gene: TRBJ2-2
CDR3nt: TGTGCCAGCAGTGACGTGCTAGCGGTGTTAGGGGAGCTGTTTTTT
CDR3aa: CASSDVLAVLGELFF

d_gene: NA
v_gene: TRBV6-5
abundance: once
len: 15
j_gene: TRBJ1-2
CDR3nt: TGTGCCAGCAGCCTTTCACAGGGAGCTAACTATGGCTACACCTTC
CDR3aa: CASSLSQGANYGYTF

d_gene: TRBD2
v_gene: TRBV11-2
abundance: NA
len: 15
j_gene: TRBJ2-7
CDR3nt: TGTGCCAGCAGCTGGAGCGGGGGGGCCGCCTACGAGCAGTACTTC
CDR3aa: CASSWSGGAAYEQYF

d_gene: TRBD1
v_gene: TRBV6-1
abundance: NA
len: 13
j_gene: TRBJ1-1
CDR3nt: TGTGCCATTACGGACAGGGATGGCACTGAAGCTTTCTTT
CDR3aa: CAITDRDGTEAFF

d_gene: TRBD1
v_gene: TRBV9
abundance: NA
len: 13
j_gene: TRBJ2-1
CDR3nt: TGTGCCAGCAGCATACAGGGGGAGAATGAGCAGTTCTTC
CDR3aa: CASSIQGENEQFF

d_gene: TRBD1
v_gene: TRBV19
abundance: NA
len: 14
j_gene: TRBJ1-2
CDR3nt: TGTGCCAGTAACCCGGGACAGGGGAGCTATGGCTACACCTTC
CDR3aa: CASNPGQGSYGYTF

d_gene: TRBD2
v_gene: TRBV7-8
abundance: NA
len: 18
j_gene: TRBJ2-5
CDR3nt: TGTGCCAGCAGCTTAGGACTAGCGGAGGCCTGGTACCAAGAGACCCAGTACTTC
CDR3aa: CASSLGLAEAWYQETQYF